This TCR beta chain emerged from a study of molecular identifiers for immune sequencing clone quantification. Study results and caveats: Spiked Jurkat TCR RNA equivalent to one cell reportedly surfaced among about a million naive cells.

Points on this clonotype: Its cognate antigen is unknown.

CDR1 and CDR2 from the germline V gene are LNHDA and SQIVND (reference sequence). V shed 6 bases and J 2 bases; nucleotides not matched to a gene: 8. This CDR3 has 16 amino acids. Bulk TCR libraries used previously described methods and listed TCR primers. TCRdb reanalysed the PCR reads using MiXCR and keeps one entry per CDR3 protein. This sample yields a few hundred thousand distinct CDR3 sequences, of which around 25% are seen a single time; roughly 0.77% belongs to the top ten. Naive CD8 T cells were sorted, and the gate applied was CD8+CD4-CCR7+CD45RA+. This chain links TRBV19 with TRBJ2-3; 10 nucleotides match TRBD1. The sample consisted of naive CD8+ T cells from blood, with Jurkat cell RNA spiked in. Specified subset: FACS-sorted CD8+CD4-CCR7+CD45RA+ naive T cells. This clonotype was sampled from a human donor in good health. Some libraries in this study had Jurkat cell RNA spiked in. CDR3 loop: CASSPTGGLTTDTQYF. The CDR3 nucleotides read TGTGCCAGTAGCCCGACAGGGGGCTTAACCACAGATACGCAGTATTTT.